Listed below are T cell receptor beta chains from one sample, sequenced in a study of blood T cells in healthy people across ages. TCRdb called the 5' RACE reads again in MiXCR, with one record for every CDR3 protein. The sample holds about 840,000 distinct CDR3 sequences; roughly 28% are singletons and the top ten take about a tenth. The data also belong to a second study, concerning T cells of mothers and their children.

Sequencing was done on a sample of blood. Receptors were obtained from a woman aged 40 to 49 in good health. CDR3s include the opening cysteine and the closing phenylalanine or tryptophan. The D gene is left open where the match is weak. The listing skips clone size in some rows; elsewhere it reads once, few, many or a size class.

clone_size,d_call,v_call,j_call,cdr3_aa,cdr3_nt
few,-,TRBV7-2,TRBJ2-5,CASSLDPGAGETQYF,TGTGCCAGCAGCTTAGACCCGGGGGCTGGAGAGACCCAGTACTTC
few,TRBD1,TRBV12-3/TRBV12-4,TRBJ1-2,CASRQGGDGYTF,TGTGCCAGCAGGCAGGGGGGGGATGGCTACACCTTC
-,TRBD1,TRBV6-2/TRBV6-3,TRBJ1-5,CASSVTTGRGQPQHF,TGTGCCAGCAGTGTGACGACAGGGAGAGGGCAGCCCCAGCATTTT
many,-,TRBV20-1,TRBJ2-7,CSARGTLISSYEQYF,TGCAGTGCTAGAGGTACACTGATAAGCTCCTACGAGCAGTACTTC
few,TRBD1,TRBV6-5,TRBJ1-4,CASGEGTVNGKLFF,TGTGCCAGCGGGGAGGGGACAGTTAATGGAAAACTGTTTTTT
many,-,TRBV7-2,TRBJ2-3,CASSRRGGVRADTQYF,TGTGCCAGCAGCCGCCGGGGCGGGGTGCGCGCAGATACGCAGTATTTT
many,-,TRBV5-1,TRBJ2-3,CASSSGQRTDTQYF,TGCGCCAGCAGCTCTGGACAGCGCACAGATACGCAGTATTTT
-,-,TRBV7-3,TRBJ2-6,CASSLTGGASGANVLTF,TGTGCCAGCAGCTTAACGGGGGGAGCCTCTGGGGCCAACGTCCTGACTTTC
many,-,TRBV7-2,TRBJ2-7,CASSLALGRRTTYEQYF,TGTGCCAGCAGCTTAGCGCTCGGCAGACGAACGACCTACGAGCAGTACTTC
few,-,TRBV24-1,TRBJ2-5,CATSETVRETQYF,TGTGCCACCAGTGAAACAGTCCGAGAGACCCAGTACTTC
-,-,TRBV6-5,TRBJ1-2,CASSYGSGNYGYTF,TGTGCCAGCAGTTACGGTAGCGGGAACTATGGCTACACCTTC
few,TRBD1,TRBV12-3/TRBV12-4,TRBJ1-5,CASSFRGQGDQPQHF,TGTGCCAGCAGTTTCCGGGGACAGGGTGACCAGCCCCAGCATTTT
-,-,TRBV5-1,TRBJ1-2,CASSLGTRSNYGYAF,TGCGCCAGCAGCTTAGGGACACGTTCTAACTATGGCTACGCCTTC
many,TRBD2,TRBV20-1,TRBJ2-3,CSARGVAGDTDTQYF,TGCAGTGCTAGAGGCGTAGCGGGGGATACAGATACGCAGTATTTT
few,-,TRBV5-1,TRBJ1-6,CASSPTGQSPLHF,TGCGCCAGCAGCCCAACAGGGCAGTCACCCCTCCACTTT
medium-sized,-,TRBV2,TRBJ2-1,CASSEPGLGVNEQFF,TGTGCCAGCAGTGAACCAGGGTTAGGGGTCAATGAGCAGTTCTTC
-,-,TRBV6-2/TRBV6-3,TRBJ2-7,CASSQRTDGFYEQYF,TGTGCCAGCAGCCAAAGGACAGATGGATTCTACGAGCAGTACTTC
-,-,TRBV20-1,TRBJ1-1,CSAQMRQRNTEAFF,TGCAGTGCGCAAATGCGGCAGCGGAACACTGAAGCTTTCTTT
few,-,TRBV29-1,TRBJ2-2,CSVGEVTGELFF,TGCAGCGTTGGGGAAGTCACCGGGGAGCTGTTTTTT
-,TRBD2,TRBV20-1,TRBJ2-7,CSASPLAGDNNEQYF,TGCAGTGCTAGTCCTCTAGCGGGGGACAACAATGAGCAGTACTTC
-,-,TRBV20-1,TRBJ2-6,CSARGGVPGANVLTF,TGCAGTGCTAGGGGAGGTGTCCCTGGGGCCAACGTCCTGACTTTC
-,-,TRBV28,TRBJ2-4,CTSSLFRLRDSYVQYF,TGTACCAGCAGTTTATTCCGCCTACGGGACTCCTACGTGCAGTACTTC
-,TRBD2,TRBV5-5,TRBJ2-4,CASSLGPRGEQYF,TGTGCCAGCAGTTTGGGGCCCCGGGGGGAGCAGTACTTC
-,-,TRBV6-1,TRBJ1-1,CASSDQGVNTEAFF,TGTGCCAGCAGTGATCAGGGAGTGAACACTGAAGCTTTCTTT
-,-,TRBV20-1,TRBJ1-1,CSATTPGRAEAFF,TGCAGTGCTACAACGCCGGGGAGGGCTGAAGCTTTCTTT
-,TRBD1,TRBV28,TRBJ2-3,CASRATGGSNQPQYF,TGTGCCAGCAGAGCCACAGGGGGAAGTAATCAGCCCCAGTATTTT
-,TRBD1,TRBV28,TRBJ1-2,CATDRGLSGYTF,TGTGCAACGGACAGGGGTTTGTCTGGCTACACCTTC
-,-,TRBV5-1,TRBJ1-1,CASSYLQKTGTQYTEAFF,TGCGCCAGCAGCTATCTACAAAAAACTGGGACTCAGTACACTGAAGCTTTCTTT
many,-,TRBV4-2,TRBJ1-2,CASSPPSQGNYGYTF,TGTGCCAGCAGCCCCCCTAGCCAGGGCAACTATGGCTACACCTTC
few,TRBD1,TRBV27,TRBJ1-1,CASSLMGTGKNTEAFF,TGTGCCAGCAGTTTGATGGGGACAGGGAAGAACACTGAAGCTTTCTTT
many,-,TRBV29-1,TRBJ2-1,CSVDLGSSYNEQFF,TGCAGCGTTGATTTGGGCAGCTCCTACAATGAGCAGTTCTTC
-,TRBD1,TRBV29-1,TRBJ1-2,CSIETGGYGYTF,TGCAGCATTGAGACAGGGGGGTATGGCTACACCTTC
few,-,TRBV4-2,TRBJ1-5,CASSQAGDYWPQHF,TGTGCCAGTAGCCAAGCTGGGGATTATTGGCCCCAGCATTTT
-,-,TRBV7-2,TRBJ2-1,CASSGGSGNEQFF,TGTGCCAGCAGCGGAGGGTCGGGCAATGAGCAGTTCTTC
many,-,TRBV29-1,TRBJ1-2,CSVAQGDYGYTF,TGCAGCGTCGCGCAGGGAGACTATGGCTACACCTTC
few,-,TRBV12-3/TRBV12-4,TRBJ1-4,CASSPTPGGGDFEKLFF,TGTGCCAGCAGCCCGACGCCGGGGGGTGGTGACTTTGAAAAACTGTTTTTT
few,-,TRBV12-3/TRBV12-4,TRBJ1-1,CASTLQGTGTEAFF,TGTGCCAGCACTCTACAGGGTACGGGCACTGAAGCTTTCTTT
few,TRBD2,TRBV19,TRBJ2-7,CASSSISGLASYEQYF,TGTGCCAGTAGTAGTATTTCGGGACTAGCTTCCTACGAGCAGTACTTC
many,-,TRBV3-1,TRBJ2-5,CASRPQDLASQTQYF,TGTGCCAGCAGACCCCAGGACTTAGCCAGCCAGACCCAGTACTTC
many,TRBD1,TRBV3-1,TRBJ2-6,CASSQRGQGASGANVLTF,TGTGCCAGCAGCCAAAGAGGACAGGGGGCCTCTGGGGCCAACGTCCTGACTTTC
-,-,TRBV20-1,TRBJ2-3,CSARDLFRGAGDTQYF,TGCAGTGCTAGAGATCTCTTTCGGGGGGCCGGGGATACGCAGTATTTT
many,TRBD2,TRBV6-5,TRBJ2-5,CASSYRSGTSGGSETQYF,TGTGCCAGCAGTTACCGGTCAGGGACTAGCGGGGGTTCTGAGACCCAGTACTTC
few,-,TRBV20-1,TRBJ2-7,CSAGTGSYGQYF,TGCAGTGCTGGGACGGGGAGCTACGGGCAGTACTTC
-,TRBD1,TRBV7-2,TRBJ1-1,CASSSYRDSLLHEAFF,TGTGCCAGCAGCTCCTACCGGGACAGCCTACTCCACGAAGCTTTCTTT
-,-,TRBV7-9,TRBJ1-5,CASSLATSNQPQHF,TGTGCCAGCAGCTTAGCTACAAGCAATCAGCCCCAGCATTTT
many,-,TRBV7-2,TRBJ2-3,CASSFRGDTQYF,TGCGCCAGCAGCTTCCGGGGGGATACGCAGTATTTT
many,-,TRBV20-1,TRBJ1-1,CSVLRQMNTEAFF,TGCAGTGTTTTAAGACAGATGAACACTGAAGCTTTCTTT
-,-,TRBV2,TRBJ2-7,CASSERAARSCEQYF,TGTGCCAGCAGTGAAAGGGCAGCCCGTTCCTGCGAGCAGTACTTC